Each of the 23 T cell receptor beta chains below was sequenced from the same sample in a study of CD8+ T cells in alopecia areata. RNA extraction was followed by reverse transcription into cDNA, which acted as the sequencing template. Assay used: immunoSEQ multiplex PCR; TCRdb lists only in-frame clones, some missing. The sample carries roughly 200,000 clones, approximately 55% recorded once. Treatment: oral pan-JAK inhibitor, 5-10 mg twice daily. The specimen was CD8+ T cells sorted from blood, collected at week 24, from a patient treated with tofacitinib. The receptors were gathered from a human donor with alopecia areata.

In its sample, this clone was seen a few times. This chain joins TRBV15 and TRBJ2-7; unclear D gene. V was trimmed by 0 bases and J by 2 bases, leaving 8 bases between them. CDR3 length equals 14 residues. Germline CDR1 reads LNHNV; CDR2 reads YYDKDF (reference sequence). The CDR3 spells CATSRDRATYEQYF. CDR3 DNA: TGTGCCACCAGCAGAGATCGCGCGACCTACGAGCAGTACTTC.

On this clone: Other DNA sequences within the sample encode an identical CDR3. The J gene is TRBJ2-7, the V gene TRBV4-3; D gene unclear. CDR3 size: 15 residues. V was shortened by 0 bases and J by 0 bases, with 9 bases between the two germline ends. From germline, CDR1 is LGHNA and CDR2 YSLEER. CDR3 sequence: CASSQDRSSSYEQYF. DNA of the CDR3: TGCGCCAGCAGCCAAGACAGGAGTAGCTCCTACGAGCAGTACTTC.

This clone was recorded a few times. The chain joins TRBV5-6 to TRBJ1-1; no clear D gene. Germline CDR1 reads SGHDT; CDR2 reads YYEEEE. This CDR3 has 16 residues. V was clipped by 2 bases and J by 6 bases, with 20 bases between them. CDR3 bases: TGTGCCAGCAGCTTAGAAAAGATGGACCGGAGGGCTGAAGCTTTCTTT. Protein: CASSLEKMDRRAEAFF.

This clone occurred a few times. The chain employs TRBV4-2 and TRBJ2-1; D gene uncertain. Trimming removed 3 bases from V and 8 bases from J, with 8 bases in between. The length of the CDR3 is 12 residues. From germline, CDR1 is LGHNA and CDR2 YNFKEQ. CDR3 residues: CASSQSVDEQFF. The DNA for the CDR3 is TGTGCCAGCAGCCAGTCCGTAGATGAGCAGTTCTTC.

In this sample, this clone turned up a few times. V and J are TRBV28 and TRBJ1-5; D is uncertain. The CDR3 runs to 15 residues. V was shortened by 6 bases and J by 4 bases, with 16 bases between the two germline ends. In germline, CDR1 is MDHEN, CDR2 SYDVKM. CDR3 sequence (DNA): TGTGCCAGCAGCAGAGGCCCGGCACAAAATCAGCCCCAGCATTTT. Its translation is CASSRGPAQNQPQHF.

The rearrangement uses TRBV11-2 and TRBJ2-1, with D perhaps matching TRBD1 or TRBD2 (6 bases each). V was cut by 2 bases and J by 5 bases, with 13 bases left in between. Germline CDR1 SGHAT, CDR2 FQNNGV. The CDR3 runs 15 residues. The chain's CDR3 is CASSLRGESNNEQFF. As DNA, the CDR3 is TGTGCCAGCAGCTTAAGGGGGGAATCTAACAATGAGCAGTTCTTC.

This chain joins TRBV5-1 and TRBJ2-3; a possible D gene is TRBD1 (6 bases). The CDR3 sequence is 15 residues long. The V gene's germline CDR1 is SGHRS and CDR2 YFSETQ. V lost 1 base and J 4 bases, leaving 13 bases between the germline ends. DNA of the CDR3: TGCGCCAGCAGCTTGAGATCAGGGGCCGCAGATACGCAGTATTTT. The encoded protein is CASSLRSGAADTQYF.

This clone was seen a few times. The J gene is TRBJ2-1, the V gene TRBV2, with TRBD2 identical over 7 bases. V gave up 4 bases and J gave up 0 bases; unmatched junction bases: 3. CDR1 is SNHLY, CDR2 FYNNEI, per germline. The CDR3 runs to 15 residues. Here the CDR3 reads CASSGLASSYNEQFF. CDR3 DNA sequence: TGTGCCAGCAGTGGACTAGCCAGCTCCTACAATGAGCAGTTCTTC.

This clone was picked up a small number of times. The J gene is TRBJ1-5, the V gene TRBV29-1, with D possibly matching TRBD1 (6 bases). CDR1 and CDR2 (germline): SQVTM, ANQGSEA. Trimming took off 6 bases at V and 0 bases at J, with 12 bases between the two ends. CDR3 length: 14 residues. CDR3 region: CSVSGEGSNQPQHF. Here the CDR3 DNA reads TGCAGCGTATCAGGGGAGGGTAGCAATCAGCCCCAGCATTTT.

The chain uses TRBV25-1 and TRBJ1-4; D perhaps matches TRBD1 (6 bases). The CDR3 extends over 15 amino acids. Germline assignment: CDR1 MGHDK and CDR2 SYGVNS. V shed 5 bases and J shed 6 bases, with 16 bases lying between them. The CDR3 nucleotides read TGTGCCAGCAGTATCCCCGGGGGCGAGGATGAAAAACTGTTTTTT. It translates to CASSIPGGEDEKLFF.

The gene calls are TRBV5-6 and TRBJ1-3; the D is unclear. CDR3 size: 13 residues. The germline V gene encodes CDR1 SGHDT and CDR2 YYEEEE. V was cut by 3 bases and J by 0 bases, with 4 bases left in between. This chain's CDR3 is CASSSFSGNTIYF. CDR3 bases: TGTGCCAGCAGCTCGTTCTCTGGAAACACCATATATTTT.

The CDR3 sequence: CASSQDMAGDNEQFF. CDR3 coding DNA: TGCGCCAGCAGCCAAGACATGGCAGGGGACAATGAGCAGTTCTTC. The chain employs TRBV4-1 and TRBJ2-1; D is possibly TRBD1 (6 bases). The CDR3 has 15 amino acids. Trimming took 0 bases from V and 5 from J, leaving 11 bases between them. The germline V gene has CDR1 MGHRA and CDR2 YSYEKL.

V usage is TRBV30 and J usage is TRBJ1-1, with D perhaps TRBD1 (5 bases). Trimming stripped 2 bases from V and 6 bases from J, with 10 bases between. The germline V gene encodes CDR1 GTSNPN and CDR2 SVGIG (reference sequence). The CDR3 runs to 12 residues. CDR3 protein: CAWSITGPEAFF. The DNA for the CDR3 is TGTGCCTGGAGTATTACAGGCCCTGAAGCTTTCTTT.

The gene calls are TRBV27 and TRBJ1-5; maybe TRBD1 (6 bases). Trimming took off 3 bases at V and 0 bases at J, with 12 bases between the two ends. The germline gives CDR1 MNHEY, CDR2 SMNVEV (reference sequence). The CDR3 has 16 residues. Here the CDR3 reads CASSFKGGSSNQPQHF. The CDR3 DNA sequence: TGTGCCAGCAGTTTCAAAGGGGGGTCTAGCAATCAGCCCCAGCATTTT.

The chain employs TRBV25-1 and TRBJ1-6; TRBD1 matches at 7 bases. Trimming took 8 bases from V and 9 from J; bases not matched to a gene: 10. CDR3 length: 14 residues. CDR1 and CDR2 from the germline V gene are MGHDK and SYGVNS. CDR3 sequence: CASLPGDSPSPLHF. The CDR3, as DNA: TGTGCCAGCTTGCCGGGGGACAGCCCTTCACCCCTCCACTTT.

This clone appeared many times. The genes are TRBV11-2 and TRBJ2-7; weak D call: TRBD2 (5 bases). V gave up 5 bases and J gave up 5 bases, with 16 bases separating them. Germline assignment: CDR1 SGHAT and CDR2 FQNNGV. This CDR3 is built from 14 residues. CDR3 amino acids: CASSNRAVANEQYF. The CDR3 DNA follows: TGTGCCAGCAGCAACCGAGCGGTTGCTAACGAGCAGTACTTC.

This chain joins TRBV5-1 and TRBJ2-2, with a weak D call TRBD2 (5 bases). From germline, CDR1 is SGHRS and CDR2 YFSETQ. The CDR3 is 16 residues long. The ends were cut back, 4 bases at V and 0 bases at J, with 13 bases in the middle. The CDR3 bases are TGCGCCAGCAGCCTGCCGAGGGATGCGAACACCGGGGAGCTGTTTTTT. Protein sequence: CASSLPRDANTGELFF. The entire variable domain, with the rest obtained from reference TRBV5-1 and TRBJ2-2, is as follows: KAGVTQTPRYLIKTRGQQVTLSCSPISGHRSVSWYQQTPGQGLQFLFEYFSETQRNKGNFPGRFSGRQFSNSRSEMNVSTLELGDSALYLCASSLPRDANTGELFFGEGSRLTVL.

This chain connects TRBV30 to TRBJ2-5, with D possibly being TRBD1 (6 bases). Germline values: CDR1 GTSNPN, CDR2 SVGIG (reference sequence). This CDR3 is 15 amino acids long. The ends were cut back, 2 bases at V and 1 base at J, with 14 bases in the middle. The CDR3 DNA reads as TGTGCCTGGAGTCGATTGGGGGCCCCCCAAGAGACCCAGTACTTC. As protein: CAWSRLGAPQETQYF.

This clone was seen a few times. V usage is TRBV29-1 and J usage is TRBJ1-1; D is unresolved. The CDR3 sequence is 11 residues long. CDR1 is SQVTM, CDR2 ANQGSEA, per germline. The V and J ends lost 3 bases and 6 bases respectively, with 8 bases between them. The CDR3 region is CSVEDSAEAFF. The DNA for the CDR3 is TGCAGCGTTGAGGATTCCGCTGAAGCTTTCTTT.

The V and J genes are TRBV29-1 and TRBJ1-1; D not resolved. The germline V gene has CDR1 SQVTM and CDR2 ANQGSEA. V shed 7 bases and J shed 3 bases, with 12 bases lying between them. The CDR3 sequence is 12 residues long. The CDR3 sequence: CSGQGSHTEAFF. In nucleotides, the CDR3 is TGCAGCGGTCAAGGGTCCCACACTGAAGCTTTCTTT. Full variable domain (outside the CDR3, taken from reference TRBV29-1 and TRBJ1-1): SAVISQKPSRDICQRGTSLTIQCQVDSQVTMMFWYRQQPGQSLTLIATANQGSEATYESGFVIDKFPISRPNLTFSTLTVSNMSPEDSSIYLCSGQGSHTEAFFGQGTRLTVV.

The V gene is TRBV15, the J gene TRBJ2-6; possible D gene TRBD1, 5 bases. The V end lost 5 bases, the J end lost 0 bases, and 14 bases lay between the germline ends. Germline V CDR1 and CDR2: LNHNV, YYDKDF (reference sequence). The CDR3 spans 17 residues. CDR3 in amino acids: CATSERGAISGANVLTF. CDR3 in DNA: TGTGCCACCAGCGAAAGGGGTGCGATCTCTGGGGCCAACGTCCTGACTTTC.

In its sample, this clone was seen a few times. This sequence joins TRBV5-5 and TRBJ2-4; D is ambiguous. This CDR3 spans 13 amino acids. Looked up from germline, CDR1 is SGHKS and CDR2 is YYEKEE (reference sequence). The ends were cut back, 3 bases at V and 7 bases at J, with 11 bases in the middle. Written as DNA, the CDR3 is TGTGCCAGCAGCTCAAGCAGAGAGAACATTCAGTACTTC. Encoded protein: CASSSSRENIQYF.

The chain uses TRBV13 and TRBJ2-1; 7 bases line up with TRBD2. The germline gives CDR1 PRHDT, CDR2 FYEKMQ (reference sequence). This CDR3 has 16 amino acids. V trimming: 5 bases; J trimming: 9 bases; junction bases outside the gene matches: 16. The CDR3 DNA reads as TGTGCCAGCAGCCCAACCCAAACGACTAGCATCAGTGAGCAGTTCTTC. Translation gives CASSPTQTTSISEQFF.